The rows below give T cell receptor beta chains drawn from one sample of a study of blood T cell repertoires in COVID-19. Only in-frame clones appear in the TCRdb table, and some are missing; sequencing was by immunoSEQ multiplex PCR. The sample records tens of thousands of clones, 88% being singletons. Sequencing was performed on peripheral blood. The receptors originated from a woman between 70 and 85 years old with active COVID-19. Both conserved end residues are trimmed from each CDR3. A D gene is named only where the DNA matches it firmly. Clone size appears in some rows only: once, few, many, or a class for an expanded clone.

clone_size,d_call,v_call,cdr3_aa
-,TRBD1,TRBV3-1/TRBV3-2,ASSLTGTGIQETQY
-,TRBD2,TRBV7-8,ASSQGSLAGAYNEQF
-,TRBD1,TRBV18,ASSHRDRGGYT
-,TRBD1,TRBV9,ASSPGGLSNQPQH
-,-,TRBV11-3,ASSGWEFASYNEQF
once,TRBD2,TRBV9,ASNPSGGYTDTQY
-,-,TRBV28,ASSLGQVGNQPQH
once,-,TRBV13,ASSATGLSYNEQF
-,-,TRBV5-1,ASSFGAYQETQY
-,TRBD2,TRBV30,AWIVGLAGALGTDTQY
-,-,TRBV24-1,ATSDQGYGYT
-,TRBD2,TRBV19,ASSILAGGQETQY
-,TRBD2,TRBV7-2,ASSFSGGNTDTQY
-,-,TRBV18,ASSSTENTGELF
once,TRBD1,TRBV19,ASSPRAGTAEQETQY
-,-,TRBV28,ASSSPRGYT
-,-,TRBV7-8,ASSFGLPRDTQY
once,TRBD2,TRBV6-1,ASSEAGGGAGEQF
-,TRBD2,TRBV18,ASSTAGGPTDTQY
-,-,TRBV6-5,ASSPGHTDTQY
-,-,TRBV6-1,ASSEEMRGNYGYT
once,-,TRBV3-1/TRBV3-2,ASSPQIHYEQY
once,TRBD2,TRBV9,ASSVGLAGDYNEQF
-,TRBD2,TRBV5-6,ASSPTTGLGTYEQY
-,TRBD2,TRBV5-1,ASRLTSGPYNEQF
-,-,TRBV7-9,ASSPGVTEAF
-,TRBD1,TRBV6-5,ASSPGTGGYYGYT
-,TRBD2,TRBV18,ASSSGLAGDNEQF